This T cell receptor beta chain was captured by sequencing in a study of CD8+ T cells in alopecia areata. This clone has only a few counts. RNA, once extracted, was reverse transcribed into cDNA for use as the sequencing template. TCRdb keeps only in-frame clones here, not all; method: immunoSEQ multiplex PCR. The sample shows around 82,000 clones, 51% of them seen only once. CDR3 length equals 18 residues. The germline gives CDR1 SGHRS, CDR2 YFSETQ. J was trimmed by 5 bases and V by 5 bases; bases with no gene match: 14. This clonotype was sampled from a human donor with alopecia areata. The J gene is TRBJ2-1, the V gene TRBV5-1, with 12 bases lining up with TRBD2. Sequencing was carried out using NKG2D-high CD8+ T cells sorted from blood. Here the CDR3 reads CASSTYGSGLAGNNEQFF. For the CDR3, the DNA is TGCGCCAGCAGTACCTACGGTTCCGGACTAGCGGGGAACAATGAGCAGTTCTTC.